This TCR beta chain was sequenced in a study of T-cell reconstitution after alpha-beta-depleted transplantation in children. In germline, CDR1 is SGHTA, CDR2 FQGTGA. Trimming shortened V by 4 bases and J by 1 base, and 18 bases separated the two germline ends. The CDR3 covers 17 residues. The authors prepared the TCRbeta library with unique molecular identifiers. TCRdb analysed the PCR reads with MiXCR anew, one entry per CDR3 protein. Of some 350,000 distinct CDR3 sequences in the sample, 10% to 13% are singletons; the top ten hold around 2.5%. The material was PBMCs from the stem cell graft donor, obtained from the stem cell graft. This chain joins TRBV7-3 and TRBJ2-3; the D is unclear. The sequence came from a human donor who donated a stem cell graft to a child with acute lymphoblastic leukemia. CDR3 DNA: TGTGCCAGCAGCTCCTGGCCACAGCGCCACGGCACAGATACGCAGTATTTT. Translation gives CASSSWPQRHGTDTQYF.